The 15 T cell receptor beta chains listed next were all sequenced from one sample in a study of T cells in Graves' hyperthyroidism and ophthalmopathy (dated 2019 in TCRdb). The library was built by means of multiplex PCR. Data came from an Illumina HiSeq 2000. The TCR beta CDR3 regions were amplified from the RNA transcripts. The TCR CDR3 was subjected to a first round of RT-PCR using the HTBI primer set and the Qiagen OneStep RT-PCR kit. TCRdb reanalyzed the raw reads on its own, using fastp at Q25 for trimming and MiXCR for clone calling, and kept in-frame beta chains. Each record represents a unique CDR3 protein, reported with the most common genes and DNA among its rows. The sample profile shows hundreds of thousands of distinct CDR3 sequences; about 18% of them were found once. The ten largest make up about 4% of the sample. Sequenced input: blood. These receptors were obtained from a woman aged 18-30 years with Graves' hyperthyroidism.

The chain combines TRBV7-9 with TRBJ1-1; the D is unclear. Germline V gives CDR1 SEHNR, CDR2 FQNEAQ (reference sequence). The CDR3 is 12 amino acids. V gave up 2 bases and J gave up 13 bases, with 14 bases separating them. The CDR3, as DNA: TGTGCCAGCAGCTTATCCGAGGTTGGAGTTTTCTTT. Encoded protein: CASSLSEVGVFF.

This clonotype was found many times. The chain links TRBV4-2 to TRBJ2-2, with a possible D match to TRBD2 (5 bases). The CDR3 extends over 14 amino acids. The ends were cut back, 2 bases at V and 3 bases at J, with 7 bases in the middle. CDR1 is LGHNA, CDR2 YNFKEQ, per germline. CDR3 sequence reads: CASSQLADTGELFF. The CDR3 DNA reads as TGTGCCAGCAGCCAACTAGCCGACACCGGGGAGCTGTTTTTT.

The sample holds many counts of this clonotype. This rearrangement joins TRBV2 to TRBJ1-2; possible D gene TRBD1, 5 bases. Trimming removed 6 bases from V and 3 bases from J, with 14 bases in between. The length of the CDR3 is 14 residues. CDR1 is SNHLY and CDR2 is FYNNEI in the germline V gene. CDR3 DNA: TGTGCCAGCAGCGAGCCGGGGACCGACTATGGCTACACCTTC. Its protein product is CASSEPGTDYGYTF.

This clonotype occurred many times. The genes are TRBV11-2 and TRBJ1-1; weak D call: TRBD1 (5 bases). V lost 1 base, J lost 6 bases, and 9 bases lay in between. This CDR3 has 13 amino acids. The germline V gene has CDR1 SGHAT and CDR2 FQNNGV. CDR3 residues: CASSLVWGAEAFF. CDR3 bases: TGTGCCAGCAGCTTAGTTTGGGGCGCTGAAGCTTTCTTT.

Ten or more counts support this clonotype. The chain has TRBV6-1 and TRBJ1-3; D gene ambiguous. CDR1 is MNHNS and CDR2 is SASEGT in the germline V gene. The CDR3 spans 14 residues. V lost 1 base and J 0 bases, leaving 4 bases between the germline ends. The CDR3 protein is CASSEGGSGNTIYF. The CDR3 nucleotides read TGTGCCAGCAGTGAAGGCGGCTCTGGAAACACCATATATTTT.

The rearrangement uses TRBV3-1 and TRBJ2-5, with no clear D. The V end lost 0 bases, the J end lost 4 bases, and 12 bases lay between the germline ends. The CDR3 totals 15 residues. In germline, CDR1 is LGHDT, CDR2 YNNKEL (reference sequence). The CDR3 reads CASSQEPAMLETQYF. The CDR3, as DNA: TGTGCCAGCAGCCAAGAACCGGCCATGCTAGAGACCCAGTACTTC.

This clonotype was observed at least ten times. The V and J genes are TRBV5-1 and TRBJ1-3, with D hard to call. Trimming stripped 0 bases from V and 0 bases from J, with 7 bases between. There are 15 residues in the CDR3. Per the germline V gene, CDR1 is SGHRS and CDR2 is YFSETQ. CDR3: CASSLAGVSGNTIYF. The CDR3 coding sequence is TGCGCCAGCAGCTTGGCCGGGGTCTCTGGAAACACCATATATTTT.

This clonotype was detected ten times or more. A much larger clone lies a single base off, so this may be a read error. The rearrangement uses TRBV28 and TRBJ1-1; no clear D. V lost 7 bases and J lost 1, with 4 bases in between. Germline CDR1 and CDR2: MDHEN and SYDVKM. This CDR3 is built from 11 residues. CDR3 region: CASNGNTEAFF. The CDR3, as DNA: TGTGCCAGCAACGGGAACACTGAAGCTTTCTTT.

In its sample, this clonotype was seen many times. V gene TRBV7-2 combines with J gene TRBJ1-5; D unclear. The germline V gene encodes CDR1 SGHTA and CDR2 FQGNSA. CDR3 length: 15 residues. With 1 base removed from V and 4 bases from J, the gap between germline ends came to 11 bases. CDR3 region: CASSLVAVANQPQHF. As DNA, the CDR3 is TGTGCCAGCAGCTTAGTGGCCGTGGCAAATCAGCCCCAGCATTTT. Supplemented by reference TRBV7-2 and TRBJ1-5, the full variable domain reads GAGVSQSPSNKVTEKGKDVELRCDPISGHTALYWYRQSLGQGLEFLIYFQGNSAPDKSGLPSDRFSAERTGGSVSTLTIQRTQQEDSAVYLCASSLVAVANQPQHFGDGTRLSIL.

As to this clonotype: The CDR3 does not close with the conserved phenylalanine or tryptophan, likely indicating a read error. The DNA is omitted, as the CDR3 cannot be located on it reliably, and the CDR3 follows TCRdb's listing. This chain joins TRBV6-1 and TRBJ1-2; the table's D call TRBD1 went unverified against the DNA. CDR1 is MNHNS, CDR2 SASEGT, per germline. The CDR3 spans 15 amino acids, including both terminal residues. CDR3 amino acids: CASSELGDRGYGYSL.

At least ten counts were recorded for this clonotype. The CDR3 DNA sequence: TGTGCCAGCAGTTTAGATGGGTGGTGGACTGAAGCTTTCTTT. Its translation: CASSLDGWWTEAFF. V and J are TRBV12-3 or TRBV12-4 and TRBJ1-1; D uncertain. The CDR3 loop spans 14 amino acids. Trimming cost V 1 base and J 5 bases, with 11 bases left between them.

There are many counts of this clonotype. J is TRBJ2-7 and V is TRBV4-1; D call uncertain. CDR1 and CDR2 from the germline V gene are MGHRA and YSYEKL. The CDR3 totals 16 residues. Trimming shortened V by 1 base and J by 2 bases, and 15 bases separated the two germline ends. The CDR3 coding sequence is TGCGCCAGCAGCCAAGCTAGACTTGGCGTAACCTACGAGCAGTACTTC. Residues: CASSQARLGVTYEQYF.

This clonotype was detected many times. This chain joins TRBV6-1 and TRBJ1-2; D not resolved. The CDR3 runs 11 residues. Deletions cut 4 bases from V and 6 bases from J, with 6 bases between. CDR1 is MNHNS and CDR2 is SASEGT in the germline V gene. As DNA, the CDR3 is TGTGCCAGCAGTGTAGTGGATGGCTACACCTTC. Encoded protein: CASSVVDGYTF.

This clonotype appeared a few times. The chain combines TRBV9 with TRBJ2-2; D may be TRBD1 (7 bases). Germline assignment: CDR1 SGDLS and CDR2 YYNGEE. With 5 bases removed from V and 0 bases from J, the gap between germline ends came to 14 bases. CDR3 length: 16 amino acids. The CDR3 DNA reads as TGTGCCAGCAGGGCAGGGGGGCCCGCGAACACCGGGGAGCTGTTTTTT. It yields the protein CASRAGGPANTGELFF.

The rearrangement joins TRBV27 to TRBJ1-1, with 8 nucleotides matching TRBD1. The V gene end was trimmed by 3 bases and the J gene end by 7 bases; junction bases not matched to a gene: 7. The germline CDR1 and CDR2 sequences are MNHEY and SMNVEV (reference sequence). The CDR3 sequence is 14 residues long. Here the CDR3 DNA reads TGTGCCAGCAGTTTTTCAGGGGGCCGGCTTGAAGCTTTCTTT. Translation: CASSFSGGRLEAFF.